The present T cell receptor beta chain was sequenced within a study of vaccination and CD4 T cells after COVID-19. Using its own MiXCR run on the PCR reads, TCRdb lists one record per CDR3 protein. The table records about 20,000 distinct CDR3 sequences, roughly 61% of them present only once. Germline V gives CDR1 SEHNR, CDR2 FQNEAQ (reference sequence). Trimming took off 1 base at V and 2 bases at J, with 9 bases between the two ends. The CDR3 totals 14 residues. The TCR originated in a human donor who had recovered from COVID-19. The input for sequencing was CD4+ T cells from blood, taken before SARS-CoV-2 vaccination. The chain joins TRBV7-9 to TRBJ2-7; the D is unclear. The CDR3 DNA reads TGTGCCAGCAGCTTAGGGTCTGAACCCTACGAGCAGTACTTC. Protein product: CASSLGSEPYEQYF.